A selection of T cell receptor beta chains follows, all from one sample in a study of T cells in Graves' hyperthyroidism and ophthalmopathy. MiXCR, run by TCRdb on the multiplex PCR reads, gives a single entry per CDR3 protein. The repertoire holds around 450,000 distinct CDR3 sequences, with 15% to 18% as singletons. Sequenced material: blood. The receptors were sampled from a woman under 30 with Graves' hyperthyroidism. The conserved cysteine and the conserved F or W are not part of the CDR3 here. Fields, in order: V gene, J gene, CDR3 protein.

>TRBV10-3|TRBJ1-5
AISLGRYQPQH
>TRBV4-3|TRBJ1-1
ASSQDHRGANTEAF
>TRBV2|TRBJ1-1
ASILTPNTEAF
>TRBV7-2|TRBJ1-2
ASSLDGRGNYGYT
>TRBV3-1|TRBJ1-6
ASSRTAGAYSPLH
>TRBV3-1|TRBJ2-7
ASSQGASYYEQY
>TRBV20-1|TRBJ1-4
SAKGGGSNEKLF
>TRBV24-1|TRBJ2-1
ATSDSSGSNSYNEQF
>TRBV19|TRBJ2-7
AAGPTYEQY
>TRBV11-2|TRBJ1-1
ASSLVGTQKAF
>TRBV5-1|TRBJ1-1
ASSFGQGRVSTEAF
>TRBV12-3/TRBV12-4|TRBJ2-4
ASSLASRGLDIQY
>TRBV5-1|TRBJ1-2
ASSLVGENGYT
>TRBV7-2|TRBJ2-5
ASSSTRGTGLGETQY
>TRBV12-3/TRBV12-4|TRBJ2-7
ASSLVDVGTDEQY
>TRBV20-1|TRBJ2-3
SAREPGGGAADTQY
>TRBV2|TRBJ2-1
ASSGESYNEQF
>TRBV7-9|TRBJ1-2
ASSLESGPYT
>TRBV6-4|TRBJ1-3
ASSDIGQGVNTIY
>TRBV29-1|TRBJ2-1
SAHLAGDSNEQF
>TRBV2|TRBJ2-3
ASQEGLAGGADTQY
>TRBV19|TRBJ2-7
ASSIGRQEITYEQY
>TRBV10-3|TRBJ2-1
AISDRQNYYNEQF
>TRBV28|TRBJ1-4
ASSIPTGGNEKLF
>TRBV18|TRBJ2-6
ASSPQRSGANVLT
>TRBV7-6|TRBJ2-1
ASSGGLAGLGNEQF
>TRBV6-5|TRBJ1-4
ASSYSASNEKLF
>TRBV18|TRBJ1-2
ASSSGLPSNYGYT
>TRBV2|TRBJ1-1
ASASSQGRNTEAF
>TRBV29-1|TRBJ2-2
SVEEGGGTVGELF
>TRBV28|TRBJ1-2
ASSFWGSYGNYGYT
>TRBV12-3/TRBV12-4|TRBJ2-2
ASRKDRRYGELF
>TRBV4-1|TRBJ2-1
ANSQDIRDRAYNEQF
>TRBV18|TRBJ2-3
ASSPLVDTDTQY
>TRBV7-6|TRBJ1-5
ASSPRNNQPQH